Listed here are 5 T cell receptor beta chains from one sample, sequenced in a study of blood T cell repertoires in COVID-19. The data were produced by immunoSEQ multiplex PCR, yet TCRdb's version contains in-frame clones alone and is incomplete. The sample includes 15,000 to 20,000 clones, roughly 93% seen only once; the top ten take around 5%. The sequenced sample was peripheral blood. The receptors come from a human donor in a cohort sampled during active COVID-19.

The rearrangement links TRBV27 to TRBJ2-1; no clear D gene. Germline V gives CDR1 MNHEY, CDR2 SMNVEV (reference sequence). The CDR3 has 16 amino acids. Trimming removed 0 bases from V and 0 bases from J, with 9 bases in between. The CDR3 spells CASSLSLASSYNEQFF. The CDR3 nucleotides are TGTGCCAGCAGTTTATCCCTCGCGAGCTCCTACAATGAGCAGTTCTTC.

The CDR3 loop is CASSLGQANEQYF. The CDR3 coding sequence is TGTGCCAGCAGCTTGGGACAGGCTAACGAGCAGTACTTC. The V call is TRBV7-3, the J call TRBJ2-7; 8 nucleotides agree with TRBD1. Germline loops: CDR1 SGHTA, CDR2 FQGTGA. V trimming: 3 bases; J trimming: 5 bases; junction bases outside the gene matches: 3. The CDR3 length is 13 residues.

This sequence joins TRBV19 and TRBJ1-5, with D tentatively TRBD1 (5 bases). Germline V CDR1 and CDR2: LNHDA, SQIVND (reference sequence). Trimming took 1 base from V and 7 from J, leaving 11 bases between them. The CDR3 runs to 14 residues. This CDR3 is CASSIAGGGQPQHF. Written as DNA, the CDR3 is TGTGCCAGTAGTATAGCCGGGGGGGGACAGCCCCAGCATTTT. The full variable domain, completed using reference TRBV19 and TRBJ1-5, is DGGITQSPKYLFRKEGQNVTLSCEQNLNHDAMYWYRQDPGQGLRLIYYSQIVNDFQKGDIAEGYSVSREKKESFPLTVTSAQKNPTAFYLCASSIAGGGQPQHFGDGTRLSIL.

The CDR3 DNA sequence: TGTGCCAGCAGTTACGGGGAGCGACGTCAGCCCCAGCATTTT. It is translated as CASSYGERRQPQHF. J is TRBJ1-5 and V is TRBV6-2 or TRBV6-3; D ambiguous. V lost 2 bases and J 6 bases, leaving 11 bases between the germline ends. CDR1 and CDR2 (germline): MNHEY, SVGEGT. The CDR3 contains 14 residues.

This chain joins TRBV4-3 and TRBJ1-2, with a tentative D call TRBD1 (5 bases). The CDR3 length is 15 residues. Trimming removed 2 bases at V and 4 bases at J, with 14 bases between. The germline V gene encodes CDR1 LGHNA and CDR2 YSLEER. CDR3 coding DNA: TGCGCCAGCAGCCAACTGGGACTTTCGGGCTATGGCTACACCTTC. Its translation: CASSQLGLSGYGYTF.